The present T cell receptor (beta chain) was sequenced within a study of cytomegalovirus exposure and HLA in healthy donors. Use of 60 Vbeta and 13 Jbeta primers characterized the PCR. The assay was immunoSEQ multiplex PCR, and TCRdb's table has in-frame clones only and misses some. The sample holds 100,000 to 150,000 clones; approximately 80% are singletons and the top ten take around 1.6%. The TCR sequence derives from a woman younger than 30 in good health and CMV-seronegative. The sequencing sample was made of PBMCs.

This chain's CDR3 is CASTGSWKQYF. The CDR3 nucleotides read TGTGCCAGCACCGGGTCCTGGAAGCAGTACTTC. V gene TRBV6-1 combines with J gene TRBJ2-5; no clear D gene. The CDR3 is 11 residues long. Trimming took 7 bases from V and 11 from J, leaving 14 bases between them. Germline V gene data show CDR1 as MNHNS and CDR2 as SASEGT.